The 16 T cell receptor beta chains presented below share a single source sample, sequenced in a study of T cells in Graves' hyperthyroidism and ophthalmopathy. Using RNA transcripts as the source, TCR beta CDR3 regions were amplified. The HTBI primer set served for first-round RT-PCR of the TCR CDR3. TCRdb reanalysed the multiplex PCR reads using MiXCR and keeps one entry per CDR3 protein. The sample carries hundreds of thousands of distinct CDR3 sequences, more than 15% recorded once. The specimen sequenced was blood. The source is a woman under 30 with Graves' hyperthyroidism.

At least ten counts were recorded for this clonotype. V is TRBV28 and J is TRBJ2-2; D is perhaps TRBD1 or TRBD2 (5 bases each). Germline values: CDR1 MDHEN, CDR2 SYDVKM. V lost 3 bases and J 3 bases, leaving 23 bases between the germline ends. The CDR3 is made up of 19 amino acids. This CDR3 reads CASSFPGQGVLRDTGELFF. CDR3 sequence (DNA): TGTGCCAGCAGTTTCCCGGGGCAGGGAGTATTGAGGGACACCGGGGAGCTGTTTTTT.

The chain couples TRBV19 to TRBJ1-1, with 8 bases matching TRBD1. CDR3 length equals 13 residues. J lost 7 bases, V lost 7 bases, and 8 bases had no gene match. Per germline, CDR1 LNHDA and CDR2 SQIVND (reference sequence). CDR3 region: CASINPTGDEAFF. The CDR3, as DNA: TGTGCCAGTATAAATCCGACAGGGGATGAAGCTTTCTTT.

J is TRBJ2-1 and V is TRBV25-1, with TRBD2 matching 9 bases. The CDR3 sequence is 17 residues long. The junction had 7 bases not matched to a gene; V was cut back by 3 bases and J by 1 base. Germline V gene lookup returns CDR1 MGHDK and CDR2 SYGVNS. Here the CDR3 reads CASSEPGLALSYNEQFF. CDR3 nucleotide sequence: TGTGCCAGCAGTGAGCCCGGACTAGCGCTGTCCTACAATGAGCAGTTCTTC.

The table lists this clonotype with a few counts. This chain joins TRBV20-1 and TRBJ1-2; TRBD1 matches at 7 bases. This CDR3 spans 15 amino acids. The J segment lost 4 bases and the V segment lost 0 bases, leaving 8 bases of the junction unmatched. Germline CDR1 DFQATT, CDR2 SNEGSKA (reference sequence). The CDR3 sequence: CSARDPSGGLYGYTF. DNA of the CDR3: TGCAGTGCTAGAGATCCATCAGGGGGACTCTATGGCTACACCTTC.

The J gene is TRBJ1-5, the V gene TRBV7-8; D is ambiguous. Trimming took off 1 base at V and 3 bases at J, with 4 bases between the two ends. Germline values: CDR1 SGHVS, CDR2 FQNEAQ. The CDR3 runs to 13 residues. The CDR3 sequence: CASSLVFNQPQHF. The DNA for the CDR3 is TGTGCCAGCAGCTTAGTCTTCAATCAGCCCCAGCATTTT.

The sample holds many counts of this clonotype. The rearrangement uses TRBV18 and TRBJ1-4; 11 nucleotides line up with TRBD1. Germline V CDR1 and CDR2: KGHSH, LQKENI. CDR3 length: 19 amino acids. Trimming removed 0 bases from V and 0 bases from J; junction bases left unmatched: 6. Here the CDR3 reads CASSPPIWDRGSTNEKLFF. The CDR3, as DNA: TGTGCCAGCTCACCACCGATCTGGGACAGGGGGTCAACTAATGAAAAACTGTTTTTT.

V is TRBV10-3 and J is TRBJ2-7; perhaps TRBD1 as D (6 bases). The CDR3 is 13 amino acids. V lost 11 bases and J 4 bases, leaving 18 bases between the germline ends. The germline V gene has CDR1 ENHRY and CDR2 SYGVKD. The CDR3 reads CAVGTGTPYEQYF. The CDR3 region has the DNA TGTGCCGTCGGCACCGGGACACCATACGAGCAGTACTTC.

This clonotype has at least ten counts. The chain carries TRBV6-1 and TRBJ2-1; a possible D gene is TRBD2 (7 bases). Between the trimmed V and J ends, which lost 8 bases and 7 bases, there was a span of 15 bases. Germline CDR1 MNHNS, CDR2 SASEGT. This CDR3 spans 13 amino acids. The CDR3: CASLGGGTNEQFF. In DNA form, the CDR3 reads TGTGCCAGCTTAGGGGGGGGGACGAATGAGCAGTTCTTC.

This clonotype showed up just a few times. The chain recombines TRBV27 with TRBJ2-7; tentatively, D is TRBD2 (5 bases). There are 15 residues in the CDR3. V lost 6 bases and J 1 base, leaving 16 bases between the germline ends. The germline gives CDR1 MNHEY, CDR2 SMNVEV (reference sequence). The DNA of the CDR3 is TGTGCCAGCAGAGAAGGAAGGTCGGGGTCCTACGAGCAGTACTTC. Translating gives CASREGRSGSYEQYF.

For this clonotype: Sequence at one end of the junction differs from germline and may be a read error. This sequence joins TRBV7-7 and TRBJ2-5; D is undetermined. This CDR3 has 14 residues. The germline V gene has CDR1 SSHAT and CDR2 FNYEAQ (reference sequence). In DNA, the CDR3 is TGTGCTAGCAGCCCCCTATCTGGCGGAGAGACCCAGTACTTC. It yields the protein CASSPLSGGETQYF.

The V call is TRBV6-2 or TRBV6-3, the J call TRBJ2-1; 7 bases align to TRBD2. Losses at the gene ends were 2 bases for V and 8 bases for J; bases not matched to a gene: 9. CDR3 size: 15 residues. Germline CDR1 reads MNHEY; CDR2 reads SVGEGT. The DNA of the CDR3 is TGTGCCAGCAGTTACGCCGCGGGAGTTAGCGATGAGCAGTTCTTC. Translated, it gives CASSYAAGVSDEQFF.

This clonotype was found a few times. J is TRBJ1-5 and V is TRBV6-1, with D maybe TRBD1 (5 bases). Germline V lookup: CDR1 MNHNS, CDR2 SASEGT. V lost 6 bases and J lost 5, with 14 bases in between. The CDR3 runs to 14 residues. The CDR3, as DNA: TGTGCCAGCAGACCGCAGGGAGGCCATCAGCCCCAGCATTTT. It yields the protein CASRPQGGHQPQHF.

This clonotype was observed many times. CDR3 sequence: CASRTARPYNEQFF. Here the CDR3 DNA reads TGTGCCAGCAGAACAGCGAGGCCCTACAATGAGCAGTTCTTC. The J gene is TRBJ2-1, the V gene TRBV6-1; D is undetermined. V was shortened by 6 bases and J by 2 bases, with 11 bases between the two germline ends. CDR1 is MNHNS and CDR2 is SASEGT in the germline V gene. This CDR3 comprises 14 residues.

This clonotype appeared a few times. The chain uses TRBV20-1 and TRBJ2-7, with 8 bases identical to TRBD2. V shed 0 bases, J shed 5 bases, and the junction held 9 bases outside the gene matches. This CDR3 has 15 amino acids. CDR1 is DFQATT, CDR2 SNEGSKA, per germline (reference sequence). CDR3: CSAREVGRALNEQYF. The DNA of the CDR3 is TGCAGTGCTAGAGAGGTCGGGAGGGCCTTAAACGAGCAGTACTTC.

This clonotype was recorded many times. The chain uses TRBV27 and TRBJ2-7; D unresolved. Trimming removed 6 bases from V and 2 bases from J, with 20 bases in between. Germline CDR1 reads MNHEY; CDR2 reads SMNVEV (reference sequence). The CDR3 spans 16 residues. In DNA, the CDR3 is TGTGCCAGCAGCACCTGGCGTGGGCATGGCCCCTACGAGCAGTACTTC. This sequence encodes CASSTWRGHGPYEQYF.

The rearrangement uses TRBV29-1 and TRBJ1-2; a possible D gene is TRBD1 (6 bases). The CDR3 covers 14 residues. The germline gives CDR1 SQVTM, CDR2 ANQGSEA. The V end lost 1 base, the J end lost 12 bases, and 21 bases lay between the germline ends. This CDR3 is CSVEGVTVWGDNTF. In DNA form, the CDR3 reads TGCAGCGTTGAAGGAGTAACGGTTTGGGGGGACAACACCTTC.